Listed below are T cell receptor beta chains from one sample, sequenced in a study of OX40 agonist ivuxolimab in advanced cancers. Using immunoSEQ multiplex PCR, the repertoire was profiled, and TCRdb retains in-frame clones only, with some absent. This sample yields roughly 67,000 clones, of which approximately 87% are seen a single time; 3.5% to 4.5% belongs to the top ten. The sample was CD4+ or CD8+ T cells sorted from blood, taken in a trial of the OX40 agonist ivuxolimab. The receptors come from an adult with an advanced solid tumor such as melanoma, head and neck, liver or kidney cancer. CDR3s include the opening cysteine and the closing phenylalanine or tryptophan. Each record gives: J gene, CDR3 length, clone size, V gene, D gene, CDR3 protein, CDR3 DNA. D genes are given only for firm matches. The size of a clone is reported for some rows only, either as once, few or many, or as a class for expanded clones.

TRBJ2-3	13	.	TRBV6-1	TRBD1	CASSVPGGDTQYF	TGTGCCAGCAGTGTACCAGGGGGAGATACGCAGTATTTT
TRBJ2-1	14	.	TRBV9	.	CASSPRPSYNEQFF	TGTGCCAGCAGCCCCAGGCCGTCCTACAATGAGCAGTTCTTC
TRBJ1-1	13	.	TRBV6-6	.	CASSQRGDTEAFF	TGTGCCAGCAGCCAGAGAGGGGACACTGAAGCTTTCTTT
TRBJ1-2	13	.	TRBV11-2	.	CASSSAPAYGYTF	TGTGCCAGCAGCTCCGCCCCAGCCTATGGCTACACCTTC
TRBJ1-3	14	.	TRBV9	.	CASSPAGSGNTIYF	TGTGCCAGCAGCCCGGCAGGGAGTGGAAACACCATATATTTT
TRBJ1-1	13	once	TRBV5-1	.	CASSLAGYTEAFF	TGCGCCAGCAGCTTGGCCGGCTACACTGAAGCTTTCTTT
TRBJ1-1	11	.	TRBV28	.	CASYMNTEAFF	TGTGCCAGCTATATGAACACTGAAGCTTTCTTT
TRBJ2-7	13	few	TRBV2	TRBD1	CASRGQGAYEQYF	TGTGCCAGCAGGGGACAGGGGGCTTACGAGCAGTACTTC
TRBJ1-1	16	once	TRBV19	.	CASSIDGRRRDTEAFF	TGTGCCAGTAGTATAGACGGACGAAGGAGGGACACTGAAGCTTTCTTT
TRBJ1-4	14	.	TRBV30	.	CAWSVGGNSEKLFF	TGTGCCTGGAGTGTAGGGGGTAATTCGGAAAAACTGTTTTTT
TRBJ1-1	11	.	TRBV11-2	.	CASRLNTEAFF	TGTGCCAGCAGGTTGAACACTGAAGCTTTCTTT
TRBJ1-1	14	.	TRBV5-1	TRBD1	CASTWDRANTEAFF	TGCGCCAGCACTTGGGACAGGGCCAACACTGAAGCTTTCTTT
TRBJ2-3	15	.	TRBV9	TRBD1	CASSVGGQATDTQYF	TGTGCCAGCAGCGTAGGGGGACAGGCGACAGATACGCAGTATTTT
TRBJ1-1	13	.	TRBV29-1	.	CSVQGPGNTEAFF	TGCAGCGTCCAAGGGCCAGGGAACACTGAAGCTTTCTTT
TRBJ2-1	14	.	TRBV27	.	CASSFRGTFNEQFF	TGTGCCAGCAGTTTTCGAGGGACTTTCAATGAGCAGTTCTTC
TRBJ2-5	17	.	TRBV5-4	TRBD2	CASSPGLAGGLVETQYF	TGTGCCAGCAGCCCCGGACTAGCGGGGGGGCTGGTAGAGACCCAGTACTTC
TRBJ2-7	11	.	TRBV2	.	CASGARRGQYF	TGTGCCAGTGGAGCTAGAAGGGGGCAGTACTTC
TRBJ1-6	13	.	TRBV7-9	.	CASSLAGDSPLHF	TGTGCCAGCAGCTTAGCTGGGGATTCACCCCTCCACTTT
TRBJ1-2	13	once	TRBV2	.	CASSRTGREGYTF	TGTGCCAGCTCCAGAACAGGCCGTGAAGGCTACACCTTC